These T cell receptor beta chains were read from a single sample in a study of shared clonotypes between healthy human individuals. Only in-frame clones appear in the TCRdb table, and some are missing; sequencing was by immunoSEQ multiplex PCR. Here the sample spans over a million clones, approximately 98.5% being singletons. The source material was naive CD4+ T cells sorted from blood. All receptors come from a man aged 25-40 years in good health. The CDR3 runs from the conserved cysteine through the conserved F or W. D genes are given only for firm matches. A clone size is listed for some rows: how often the clone was seen (once, few, many), or a class if it is expanded.

j_call d_call v_call clone_size cdr3_aa cdr3_nt
TRBJ2-3 NA TRBV7-2 NA CASSLIASTDTQYF TGTGCCAGCAGCTTAATCGCGAGCACAGATACGCAGTATTTT
TRBJ2-1 TRBD2 TRBV6-4 NA CASSDSGLAGVLGEQFF TGTGCCAGCAGTGACTCGGGACTAGCGGGAGTTCTTGGTGAGCAGTTCTTC
TRBJ2-3 NA TRBV28 NA CASSPRDLTDTQYF TGTGCCAGCAGTCCCCGGGACCTTACAGATACGCAGTATTTT
TRBJ2-7 TRBD1 TRBV5-5 NA CASSFWTSGTGRYEQYF TGTGCCAGCAGCTTTTGGACTTCGGGGACAGGGCGTTACGAGCAGTACTTC
TRBJ1-5 TRBD1 TRBV18 NA CASSPEGAPNQPQHF TGTGCCAGCTCACCGGAGGGGGCCCCCAATCAGCCCCAGCATTTT
TRBJ2-6 NA TRBV7-2 once CASSLFSAGANVLTF TGTGCCAGCAGCTTATTCTCGGCTGGGGCCAACGTCCTGACTTTC
TRBJ2-4 NA TRBV27 NA CASSLGDNPPAKNIQYF TGTGCCAGCAGTTTGGGCGACAACCCCCCAGCCAAAAACATTCAGTACTTC
TRBJ2-2 NA TRBV7-2 NA CASSLASQPTRELFF TGTGCCAGCAGCTTAGCCTCTCAACCGACCCGGGAGCTGTTTTTT
TRBJ2-1 NA TRBV11-3 NA CASSLESGSYNEQFF TGTGCCAGCAGCTTAGAAAGCGGCTCCTACAATGAGCAGTTCTTC
TRBJ1-5 NA TRBV4-1 NA CASSPQPGEGSVYPQHF TGCGCCAGCAGCCCACAGCCGGGCGAAGGATCAGTTTACCCCCAGCATTTT
TRBJ1-2 TRBD1 TRBV9 NA CASSQDRGNYGYTF TGTGCCAGCAGCCAAGACAGGGGCAACTATGGCTACACCTTC
TRBJ2-7 NA TRBV28 NA CASSFRGSYTYEQYF TGTGCCAGCAGTTTTAGGGGGAGCTATACCTACGAGCAGTACTTC
TRBJ2-7 NA TRBV14 NA CASSQKLIYEQYF TGTGCCAGCAGCCAAAAACTGATCTACGAGCAGTACTTC
TRBJ2-4 NA TRBV5-6 NA CASSLRQVAKNIQYF TGTGCCAGCAGCTTGAGACAGGTGGCCAAAAACATTCAGTACTTC
TRBJ2-4 NA TRBV6-1 NA CASSHRWAMDIQYF TGTGCCAGCAGTCATAGATGGGCTATGGACATTCAGTACTTC
TRBJ2-3 TRBD2 TRBV5-4 NA CASSTLETSGADTQYF TGTGCCAGCAGCACCCTGGAGACTAGCGGTGCAGATACGCAGTATTTT
TRBJ1-4 NA TRBV6-5 NA CASSMGRSNEKLFF TGTGCCAGCAGCATGGGACGGAGTAATGAAAAACTGTTTTTT
TRBJ1-5 NA TRBV28 NA CASSLWSGGGSNQPQHF TGTGCCAGCAGTTTATGGAGTGGGGGGGGTAGCAATCAGCCCCAGCATTTT
TRBJ1-5 NA TRBV30 NA CAWSVRGNQPQHF TGTGCCTGGAGTGTACGGGGCAATCAGCCCCAGCATTTT
TRBJ2-1 NA TRBV12-5 NA CASGQGIVSYNEQFF TGTGCTAGTGGTCAAGGGATCGTCTCCTACAATGAGCAGTTCTTC
TRBJ2-7 TRBD1 TRBV11-2 NA CASSQETGFSYEQYF TGTGCCAGCAGCCAAGAGACAGGGTTTTCCTACGAGCAGTACTTC
TRBJ1-1 NA TRBV7-7 NA CASSSDFNTEAFF TGTGCCAGCAGCTCGGACTTTAACACTGAAGCTTTCTTT
TRBJ1-5 NA TRBV7-2 NA CASSLVRGSNQPQHF TGTGCCAGCAGCTTAGTCAGAGGTAGCAATCAGCCCCAGCATTTT